The T cell receptor (beta chain) under discussion was sequenced for a study of PD-L1 blockade in urothelial cancer. V was cut by 2 bases and J by 6 bases, with 13 bases left in between. Germline V CDR1 and CDR2: MNHEY, SVGAGI. The CDR3 spans 14 residues. Using immunoSEQ multiplex PCR, the repertoire was profiled, and TCRdb retains in-frame clones only, with some absent. The table lists about 39,000 clones, roughly 90% of them singletons. The time point was: pretreatment peripheral blood. Patients' urothelial carcinoma was locally advanced or metastatic. J is TRBJ1-2 and V is TRBV6-5, with a tentative D call TRBD1 (5 bases). The sample here was PBMCs, taken around atezolizumab (anti-PD-L1) treatment. The clonotype originates from a woman aged 60-75 years with urothelial cancer. CDR3: CASSYAGTANGYTF. CDR3 nucleotides: TGTGCCAGCAGTTACGCGGGGACTGCAAATGGCTACACCTTC.